What follows describes a single T cell receptor beta chain. Antigen specificity is unknown. This specimen comes from a study of cytomegalovirus exposure and HLA in healthy donors. Study as a whole: The use of the same platform for the 110 or so validation repertoires and the 600 to 700 first-cohort repertoires was reported by a later analysis.

Generated by immunoSEQ multiplex PCR, the TCRdb table keeps only in-frame clones and is missing some. The repertoire holds roughly 330,000 clones, with roughly 87% as singletons. These donors were members of the roughly 120-subject validation cohort, a group separate from the roughly 670-subject first cohort. Study observations and caveats: TCR beta chains numbering under 200 were designated cytomegalovirus-associated.

The CDR3 extends over 16 amino acids. Germline CDR1 SGDLS, CDR2 YYNGEE. V lost 0 bases and J lost 4; bases outside the gene matches: 7. This chain joins TRBV9 and TRBJ2-3; 8 bases fit TRBD1. The sample was PBMCs. The clonotype comes from a woman between 25 and 40 years old in good health and CMV-seropositive. CDR3 sequence (DNA): TGTGCCAGCAGCGTAGTGGGACAGGATTCGCCAGATACGCAGTATTTT. It codes for CASSVVGQDSPDTQYF.